This T cell receptor (beta chain) was documented in a study of T cells in localized non-small cell lung cancer. TCRdb's copy holds only in-frame clones and misses some; the assay was immunoSEQ multiplex PCR. The sample has 20,000 to 25,000 clones; approximately 91% are singletons. The V segment lost 4 bases and the J segment 2 bases; nucleotides outside the gene matches: 13. The CDR3 has 19 residues. Germline loops: CDR1 SGDLS, CDR2 YYNGEE. Concerning this clone itself: As yet, its antigen is unknown.

Study results and limitations: Adjacent lung had a median approximately 57 of the 100 largest tumor clones.

This sequence joins TRBV9 and TRBJ2-3; 13 nucleotides match TRBD2. The sequence came from a man aged 40 to 70 with stage I squamous cell lung carcinoma. The sequenced sample was peripheral blood, obtained before any cancer treatment. The CDR3 bases are TGTGCCAGCAGCAGGGGACTAGCGGGATTCCAGGGTGTCACAGATACGCAGTATTTT. The encoded protein is CASSRGLAGFQGVTDTQYF.